One T cell receptor (beta chain) is described in this entry. Its target antigen remains unknown. No much larger clone is present one base from it, and per-base qualities are unavailable. This sample is part of a study of cytomegalovirus exposure and HLA in healthy donors (dated by TCRdb to 2017 to 2019). About the investigation overall: In an earlier analysis of 550 to 750 of the donors, about 260 Gb of sequence data and 90 million to 130 million unique TCR beta sequences from 150 million to 200 million T cells were reported. Roughly 300 gigabases of sequencing data and 91 million or so unique TCR sequences made up an early release that covered over 550 HLA-typed donors. Of the approximately 400 genotyped donors, 70% to 90% were placed in the genetic ancestry cluster associated with self-reported Caucasian donors. The study aimed to test whether signatures of past pathogen exposure could be identified by cataloging public T cell receptors. The study profiled the T cell repertoires of 666 subjects by immunosequencing and related them to cytomegalovirus serostatus. Besides the first cohort of approximately 710 subjects, a separate validation cohort made up of 90 to 150 different subjects was used. The study combined high-throughput TCR immunosequencing, statistical association of individual TCRs with disease status, and machine learning to predict cytomegalovirus infection status. To study patterns of TCR occurrence, a later analysis re-analyzed previously published TCR beta repertoires from under 750 donors and added high-resolution HLA genotyping. The later analysis used no new phenotypic data to find candidate immune exposures, relying instead on TCR beta sequences and their occurrence across donors. An earlier analysis of 450 to 750 of the donors used high-throughput TCR beta sequencing to judge whether each TCR beta V gene segment behaved as functional or pseudogenic. Donor age, sex, ethnicity and CMV serostatus were collected together with the repertoire data. Genome-wide SNP genotypes for about 55% of the 666 donors were used in a later genetic analysis, which treated that subset as a discovery cohort. All discovery cohort repertoires had been generated on a single sequencing platform. HLA typing included class I and class II loci at four-digit resolution. Typing coverage varied by locus: roughly 620-640 donors for A, B, C, DRB1 and DQB1; approximately 500 for DQA1; 606 for DPA1; approximately 450 for DPB1. Roughly five DR-DQ haplotypes were handled as single units for association and clustering, since linkage in the cohort was strong. Among several hundred genotyped donors of the cohort, an average of around 250,000 unique TCR beta nucleotide sequences was sequenced per donor, of which 15% to 20% were non-productive.

From V the trimming removes 0 bases and from J it removes 4 bases, while the gene matches leave 3 bases of the junction unaccounted for. CDR1 is given as MGHRA and CDR2 as YSYEKL, both from the germline V gene. The CDR3 spans 14 residues, from the cysteine through the phenylalanine. Solely the CDR3 DNA is kept, with 42 bases framed from the first base. Library construction relied on the immunoSEQ multiplex PCR assay. The multiplex PCR relied on a mix of 60 forward primers for TCR Vbeta segments and 13 reverse primers for TCR Jbeta segments. The CDR3 region of rearranged TCR beta genes was amplified from genomic DNA with a multiplex PCR assay. On the Illumina HiSeq System, the amplified TCR beta libraries were sequenced as 87-base-pair reads. Regarding the original processing steps: A later analysis tallied 75 million to 85 million unique TCR beta chains across the 600 to 700 repertoires, and around 12 million of those chains were shared by two or more donors. Raw reads were error-corrected and collapsed into unique sequences by a nearest-neighbor algorithm in which closely related sequences were merged to remove PCR and sequencing errors. To assign V, D and J gene segments, CDR3 sequences were aligned to IMGT reference sequences. Each retained sequence needed at least a six-nucleotide match to both a V gene segment and a J gene segment. A rearrangement was called productive if the CDR3 had no stop codons and remained in frame with V and J, and every other rearrangement was called non-productive. Following IMGT convention, CDR3 was defined as the stretch from the second conserved V-encoded cysteine up to the conserved J-encoded phenylalanine. The earlier analysis of more than 450 of the donors excluded sequences that lacked an unambiguous match to a single V gene segment. In an earlier analysis of several hundred of the donors, a V segment was called functional when productive rearrangements were above 56.7%, and segregating when the standard deviation between donors exceeded 5%. A statistical classification framework was built to diagnose cytomegalovirus status from the catalog of TCR beta chain sequences. V and J gene assignment, in a later analysis, came from comparing TCR nucleotide sequences with IMGT/GENE-DB human TR gene sequences. Using the TCRdist pipeline, a later analysis assigned CDR3 sequences along with most-parsimonious VDJ recombination scenarios. A later analysis defined each TCR beta chain by its CDR3 amino acid sequence plus V-gene family, and excluded reads lacking a unique V-gene family. A later analysis removed 592 highly shared, low-generation-probability nucleotide sequences to deal with suspected cross-contamination and a sequencing artifact. A later analysis calculated a clonal expansion index for each public chain from normalized within-repertoire ranks of inferred template counts. In a later analysis, generation probabilities were computed with a VDJ recombination model fitted to out-of-frame rearrangements, and the resulting probabilities were checked against IGoR. In a later analysis, TCR-TCR, TCR-HLA and TCR-CMV co-occurrence was scored with hypergeometric tests, and a repertoire-size bias correction was applied to TCR pairs. To estimate false discovery rates, a later analysis permuted the HLA or CMV assignments 20 times. A later analysis grouped co-occurring TCRs with DBSCAN, adding TCRdist sequence similarity when clustering within HLA-allele-positive subsets. For co-occurrence clustering, repertoires with fewer than 30,000 or more than 120,000 public chains were excluded, along with roughly 5 repertoires with anomalous nucleotide sharing. TCRdb carries this immuneACCESS record with in-frame sequences only. Its versions omit some clonotypes, under half of them owing to an unresolved V gene in the studies checked, with the rest unexplained. The V and J calls and the clone size are those of that table, but D and trimming were determined from the DNA. A total of almost 200,000 clones appear in this sample, 79% of them only once. The top ten constitute around 0.42% of the sample.

The paper's findings and limits, for the study overall: A later analysis associated around 16,000 TCR beta sequences with specific HLA alleles at a false discovery rate of 0.05. Some IMGT-functional V segments, including TRBV6-2 and TRBV6-3, could not be distinguished by the 87-base-pair reads and were therefore excluded. An association between a missense DCLRE1C variant and V-gene and J-gene trimming of TCR beta chains was found in a later genetic analysis and replicated in an independent cohort. In a later genetic analysis, fewer N-insertions in productive TCRs were reported among donors in an Asian-associated ancestry cluster than the roughly 700-donor mean. Most CMV-associated TCR beta chains appeared to be HLA-restricted in a later analysis, and the HLA associations seemed to be driven largely by CMV exposure. Roughly uniform sequencing depth across donors was assumed in presence/absence analyses, although this assumption may not hold. In vitro tests confirmed that a few of the cytomegalovirus-associated TCR beta chains recognize cytomegalovirus antigens. For the cohort, immune exposure information was limited to CMV serostatus. The study listed over 150 TCR beta chains as associated with cytomegalovirus. According to the authors, the approach could potentially be generalized to other disease states and immunological phenotypes. This cohort had only TCR beta chains sequenced, and the lack of alpha or paired-chain data limited which features could be detected. The classifier was reported to diagnose cytomegalovirus status with high specificity and sensitivity in both the original cohort and the validation cohort. In a later analysis, several top co-occurrence clusters were reported to appear linked to parvovirus B19, influenza, CMV and Epstein-Barr virus. Strong co-occurrence of HLA alleles, especially DR and DQ, made assigning TCR associations to individual alleles difficult. Because counts were too low, seventeen rarely observed V segments, including chromosome 9 orphons, were excluded from the earlier analysis of some 590 of the donors. Linkage disequilibrium might explain the correlated functional status among segregating V segments, but an unknown experimental factor could not be excluded. HLA typing was unavailable for some donors at each locus, so association tests used only the typed subset. In an earlier analysis of 587 of the donors, most TCR beta V segments appeared in productive rearrangements about 90% or about 30% of the time, broadly matching IMGT annotations. A cluster of highly shared sequence variants was judged likely to be a technical artifact of the sequencing pipeline. A later analysis found that TCR association rates varied across HLA loci, with DRB1 alleles showing the most associated TCRs and HLA-C alleles the fewest. In a later analysis, HLA-associated TCR beta chains showed more clonal expansion and lower generation probabilities than non-associated chains that were equally common. Across donors, most TCR sequences were observed very rarely, whereas some public TCRs were present in many individuals. A further reported finding was that TCR beta sequences accurately predicted the HLA-A and HLA-B alleles for most subjects in the first cohort.

In total, just over 650 healthy bone marrow donors made up the cohort. At the time of sampling, every cohort member was nominally healthy, though immune exposures that went unrecorded were likely present. The donor was CMV seropositive and belonged to the group of some 290 seropositive cohort members. Every donor gave a peripheral blood sample, and the peripheral blood mononuclear cells from that sample were used for TCR beta sequencing. Genomic DNA was extracted from the blood cell samples with the Qiagen DNeasy Blood Extraction Kit. The receptor was isolated from a male donor in good health and CMV-seropositive. The chain is made from TRBV4-1 and TRBJ2-7; TRBD2 lines up with 7 middle nucleotides. Sequencing input: PBMCs. In nucleotides, the sequence is TGCGCCAGCAGCCAAGACTGGGGGGGGTACGAGCAGTACTTC. This is translated as CASSQDWGGYEQYF.